Below are 8 T cell receptor beta chains sequenced from a single sample in a study of shared clonotypes between healthy human individuals. The repertoire was sequenced with immunoSEQ multiplex PCR; TCRdb's copy has only in-frame clones and lacks some. The top ten hold 1.7% of the sample, which has around 1.9 million clones, about 93% seen once. Naive CD8 isolation took CD45RO-negative cells positively selected for CCR7 and excluded terminally differentiated effector memory CD45RA+ cells. Sequencing was performed on naive CD8+ T cells from PBMCs. Receptor source: a man between 18 and 29 years old in good health. Some clones in this sample may be carry-over from other donors' samples.

Only a few counts were recorded for this clone. The chain combines TRBV6-5 with TRBJ2-2, with 7 positions matching TRBD1. The CDR3 length is 15 residues. CDR1 and CDR2 from the germline V gene are MNHEY and SVGAGI. Trimming cost V 7 bases and J 6 bases; bases outside gene matches: 11. CDR3 nucleotide sequence: TGTGCCAGCATCATCCGACAGGGATACGCCGGGGAGCTGTTTTTT. Encoded protein: CASIIRQGYAGELFF.

This chain joins TRBV28 and TRBJ1-5; TRBD1 is a possible D gene (6 bases). The CDR3 length is 18 residues. The germline CDR1 and CDR2 sequences are MDHEN and SYDVKM. V shed 9 bases and J shed 0 bases, with 24 bases lying between them. The CDR3, as DNA: TGTGCCAGTAGGGCGGGTGTGTGGGGGGCAGGTAGCAATCAGCCCCAGCATTTT. It is translated as CASRAGVWGAGSNQPQHF.

The genes are TRBV7-9 and TRBJ2-5; D gene ambiguous. The CDR3 sequence is 16 residues long. Deletions cut 1 base from V and 2 bases from J, with 14 bases between. Per germline, CDR1 SEHNR and CDR2 FQNEAQ (reference sequence). CDR3 nucleotides: TGTGCCAGCAGCTTAGGCAGGCTGGCAGCACAAGAGACCCAGTACTTC. Protein sequence: CASSLGRLAAQETQYF. The variable domain in full, with the rest retrieved from reference TRBV7-9 and TRBJ2-5, is DTGVSQNPRHKITKRGQNVTFRCDPISEHNRLYWYRQTLGQGPEFLTYFQNEAQLEKSRLLSDRFSAERPKGSFSTLEIQRTEQGDSAMYLCASSLGRLAAQETQYFGPGTRLLVL.

The chain carries TRBV28 and TRBJ2-7; no clear D gene. This CDR3 is built from 14 residues. Deletions cut 7 bases from V and 2 bases from J, with 15 bases between. Per germline, CDR1 MDHEN and CDR2 SYDVKM. CDR3 in DNA: TGTGCCAGCACCGCGGCCAACACCCCCTACGAGCAGTACTTC. It translates to CASTAANTPYEQYF. Full variable domain (missing parts from reference TRBV28 and TRBJ2-7): DVKVTQSSRYLVKRTGEKVFLECVQDMDHENMFWYRQDPGLGLRLIYFSYDVKMKEKGDIPEGYSVSREKKERFSLILESASTNQTSMYLCASTAANTPYEQYFGPGTRLTVT.

Comments on this clone: In the same sample, other DNA sequences code for this CDR3. This chain links TRBV5-1 with TRBJ2-7, with TRBD2 matching over 7 bases. This CDR3 is 14 amino acids long. CDR1 is SGHRS and CDR2 is YFSETQ in the germline V gene. V trimming: 0 bases; J trimming: 2 bases; junction bases outside the gene matches: 2. DNA for the CDR3: TGCGCCAGCAGCTTGGCTAGCGGAGCCTACGAGCAGTACTTC. Protein sequence: CASSLASGAYEQYF.

The V call is TRBV7-9, the J call TRBJ2-7; 8 nucleotides align to TRBD1. V shed 1 base, J shed 2 bases, and the junction held 4 bases outside the gene matches. Germline-derived CDR1 and CDR2 are SEHNR and FQNEAQ (reference sequence). This CDR3 has 15 residues. This CDR3 is CASSLVGTGTYEQYF. The CDR3 DNA sequence: TGTGCCAGCAGCTTAGTTGGGACAGGAACCTACGAGCAGTACTTC.

This sequence joins TRBV5-4 and TRBJ2-1; D uncertain. CDR1 is SGHNT, CDR2 YYREEE, per germline (reference sequence). V was cut by 0 bases and J by 6 bases, with 10 bases left in between. The CDR3 totals 14 residues. CDR3 in DNA: TGTGCCAGCAGCTTGGTCGCTAGTGCCAATGAGCAGTTCTTC. Residues: CASSLVASANEQFF.

The rearrangement links TRBV5-6 to TRBJ2-1; 10 positions match TRBD1. V was clipped by 1 base and J by 4 bases; unmatched bases: 5. This CDR3 is 16 amino acids long. Germline CDR1 SGHDT, CDR2 YYEEEE. The DNA of the CDR3 is TGTGCCAGCAGCTTGACGACAGGGGGCGCGTACAATGAGCAGTTCTTC. Translated: CASSLTTGGAYNEQFF.